This T cell receptor (beta chain) was sequenced for a study of shared clonotypes between healthy human individuals. The CDR3 is 14 residues long. Between the trimmed V and J ends, which lost 0 bases and 4 bases, there was a span of 10 bases. The germline gives CDR1 SGDLS, CDR2 YYNGEE. The protocol was immunoSEQ multiplex PCR, while the TCRdb copy is restricted to in-frame clones and leaves out a portion. The repertoire holds under 1,900,000 clones, approximately 98.5% seen once, with under 0.45% in the top ten. The chain is built from TRBV9 and TRBJ1-2, with TRBD1 as a possible D gene (6 bases). Sequenced sample: naive CD4+ T cells sorted from blood. Stated subset: CD45RA+ positively selected. This receptor was taken from a man aged 25 to 45 in good health. Here the CDR3 DNA reads TGTGCCAGCAGCGTAGACAGGGCCGGCTATGGCTACACCTTC. Translation: CASSVDRAGYGYTF.